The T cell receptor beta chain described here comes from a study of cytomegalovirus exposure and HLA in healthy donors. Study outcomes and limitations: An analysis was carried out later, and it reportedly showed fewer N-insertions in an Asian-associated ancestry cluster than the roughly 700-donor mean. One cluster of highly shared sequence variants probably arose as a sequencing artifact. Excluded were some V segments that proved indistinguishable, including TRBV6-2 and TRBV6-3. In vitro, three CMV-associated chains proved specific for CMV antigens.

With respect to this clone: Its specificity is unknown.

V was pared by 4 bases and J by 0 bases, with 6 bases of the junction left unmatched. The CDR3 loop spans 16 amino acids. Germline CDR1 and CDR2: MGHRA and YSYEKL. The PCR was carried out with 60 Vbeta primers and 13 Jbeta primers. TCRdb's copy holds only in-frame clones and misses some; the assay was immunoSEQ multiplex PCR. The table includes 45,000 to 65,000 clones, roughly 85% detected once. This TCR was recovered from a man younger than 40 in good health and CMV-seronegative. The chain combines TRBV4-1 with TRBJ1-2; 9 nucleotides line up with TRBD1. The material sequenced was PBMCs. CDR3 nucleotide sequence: TGCGCCAGCAGCCCGGGACAGGGTAAAGCTAACTATGGCTACACCTTC. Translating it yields CASSPGQGKANYGYTF.